This TCR beta chain was found in a study of T-cell reconstitution after alpha-beta-depleted transplantation in children. Preparation of the TCRbeta library used unique molecular identifiers. From the PCR reads, TCRdb called clonotypes with MiXCR, one entry per CDR3 protein. The sample lists 530,000 or so distinct CDR3 sequences; roughly a quarter were seen once. The germline V and J ends were trimmed by 6 bases and 4 bases, with 16 bases remaining between them. This CDR3 spans 15 amino acids. Germline V gene sequence: CDR1 MDHEN, CDR2 SYDVKM. The sample holds a few counts of this clonotype. The chain combines TRBV28 with TRBJ2-1; weak D call: TRBD2 (6 bases). The sample in question was PBMCs, obtained before TCRalphabeta/CD19-depleted stem cell transplant. The TCR comes from a boy under two years old with Wiskott-Aldrich syndrome, due to receive a stem cell transplant. CDR3 in DNA: TGTGCCAGCAGGGCACGGAGGGGCCCGTACAATGAGCAGTTCTTC. Its translation is CASRARRGPYNEQFF. Filled out from reference TRBV28 and TRBJ2-1, the complete variable domain reads DVKVTQSSRYLVKRTGEKVFLECVQDMDHENMFWYRQDPGLGLRLIYFSYDVKMKEKGDIPEGYSVSREKKERFSLILESASTNQTSMYLCASRARRGPYNEQFFGPGTRLTVL.